This T cell receptor (beta chain) was sequenced in a study of shared clonotypes between healthy human individuals. Broader study findings: Among donors, the sharing of clonotypes was expected to be influenced by sequencing depth.

V was shortened by 5 bases and J by 6 bases, with 14 bases between the two germline ends. Germline V CDR1 and CDR2: SGHVS, FQNEAQ. The CDR3 is 14 amino acids. This clone was counted once. Antigen unknown. Original handling: Junction-only immunoSEQ data arrived without quality scores, meaning filtering differed. The repertoire was sequenced with immunoSEQ multiplex PCR; TCRdb's copy has only in-frame clones and lacks some. The V and J calls and the clone size are those of that table, but D and trimming were determined from the DNA. The sample records 2 million or so clones, 90% to 95% being singletons. Sample: naive CD4+ T cells sorted from blood. Noted subset: CD45RA+ positively selected. The chain couples TRBV7-8 to TRBJ1-5; no reliable D call. This clonotype originated in a man in his late teens or twenties in good health. This CDR3 reads CASSLQGSGQPQHF. Here the CDR3 DNA reads TGTGCCAGCAGCCTCCAAGGGTCGGGTCAGCCCCAGCATTTT.